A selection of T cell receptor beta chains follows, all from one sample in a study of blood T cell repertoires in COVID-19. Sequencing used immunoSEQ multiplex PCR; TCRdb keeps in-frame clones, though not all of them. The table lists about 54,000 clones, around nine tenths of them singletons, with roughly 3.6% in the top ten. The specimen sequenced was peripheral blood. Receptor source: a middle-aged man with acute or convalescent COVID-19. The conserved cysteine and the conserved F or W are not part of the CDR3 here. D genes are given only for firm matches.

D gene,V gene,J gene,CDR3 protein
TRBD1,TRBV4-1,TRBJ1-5,ASSQVRDSSNQPQH
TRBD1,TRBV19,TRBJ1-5,ASSIGQENQPQH
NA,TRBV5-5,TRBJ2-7,ASNPGDSYEQY
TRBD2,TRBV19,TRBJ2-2,ASSFGRTSPGELF
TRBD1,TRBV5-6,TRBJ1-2,ASSLGRRTGWNYGYT
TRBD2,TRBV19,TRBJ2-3,ASSLNFGGIFTDTQY
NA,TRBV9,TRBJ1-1,ASSEGTFELDTEAF
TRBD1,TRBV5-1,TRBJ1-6,ASSPQGNNSPLH
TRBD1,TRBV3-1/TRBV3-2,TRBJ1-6,ASSHRGAWTGRRSPLH
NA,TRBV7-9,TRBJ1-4,ASTPFAGANEKLF
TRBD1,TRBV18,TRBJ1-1,ASSADRGNTEAF
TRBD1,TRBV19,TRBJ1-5,ASSIGQGGNQPQH
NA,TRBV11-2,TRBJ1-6,ASSQAWGGSPLH
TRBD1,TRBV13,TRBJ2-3,ASAGTGIDTQY
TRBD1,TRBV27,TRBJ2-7,ASSLRKGQEYEQY
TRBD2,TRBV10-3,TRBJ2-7,AISSDGTSGTYEQY
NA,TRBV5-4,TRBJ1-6,ASSLGPLGGAHSPLH
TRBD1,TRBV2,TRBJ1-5,ASSERQGASNQPQH
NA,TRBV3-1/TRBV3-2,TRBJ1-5,ASSRGIQPQH
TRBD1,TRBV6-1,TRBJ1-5,ASSETGAKRQPQH
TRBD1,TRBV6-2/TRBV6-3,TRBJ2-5,ASSSPGQGRTQY
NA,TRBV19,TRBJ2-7,ASSPAAGGEQY
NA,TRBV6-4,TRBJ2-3,AGRELGGGTDTQY
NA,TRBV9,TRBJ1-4,ASSVAATNEKLF
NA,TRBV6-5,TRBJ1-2,ASSPGTYSNYGYT
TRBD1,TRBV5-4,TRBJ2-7,ASSLAGTGPYEQY
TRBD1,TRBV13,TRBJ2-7,ASSLRGTGVDEQY
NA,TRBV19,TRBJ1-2,ASSPPSGGYT
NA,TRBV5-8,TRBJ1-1,ASSFQGQNTEAF
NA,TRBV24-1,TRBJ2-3,ATSDPSRDTQY
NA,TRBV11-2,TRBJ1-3,ASSPGRGARGNTIY
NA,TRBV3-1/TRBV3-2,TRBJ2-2,ASSQASGNTGELF
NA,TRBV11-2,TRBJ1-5,ASSLWEAQPQH
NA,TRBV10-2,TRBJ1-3,ASNPAGAGNTIY
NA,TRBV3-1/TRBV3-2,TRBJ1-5,ASSQGGGSHSNQPQH
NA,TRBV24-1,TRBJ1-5,ATSDSDRFNQPQH
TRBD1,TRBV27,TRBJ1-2,ASSHRQGRANYGYT
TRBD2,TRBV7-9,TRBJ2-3,ASSLTSGRITDTQY
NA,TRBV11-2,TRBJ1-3,ASSLVPGSDTIY
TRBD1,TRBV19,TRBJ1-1,ASRGQMNTEAF
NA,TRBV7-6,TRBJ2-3,ASALEMRDAPRGTQY
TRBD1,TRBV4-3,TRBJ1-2,ASSHSQGGSTYGYT
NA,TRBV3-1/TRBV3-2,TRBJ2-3,ASSLGPLGEESDTQY
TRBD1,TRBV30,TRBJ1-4,AWSVGQGAKLF
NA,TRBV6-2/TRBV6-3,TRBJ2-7,ASRYGGALYEQY
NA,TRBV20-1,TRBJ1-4,SAPESKLF
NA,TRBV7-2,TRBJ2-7,ASSVKSGPYEQY
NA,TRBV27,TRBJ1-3,ASSYRNTIY
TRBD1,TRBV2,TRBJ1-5,ASRGQGGQPQH
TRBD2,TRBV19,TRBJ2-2,ASSAVAGGNTGELF
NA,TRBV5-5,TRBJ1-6,ASRTYGYSPLH
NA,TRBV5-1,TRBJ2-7,ASRAGRAGHEQY